This is a list of T cell receptor beta chains from one sample in a study of blood T cell repertoires in COVID-19. The protocol was immunoSEQ multiplex PCR, while the TCRdb copy is restricted to in-frame clones and leaves out a portion. The table has about 260,000 clones, roughly 85% seen once; the top ten hold approximately 9%. Sequenced material: peripheral blood. These receptors were obtained from a woman aged 45-65 years who had recovered from COVID-19. CDR3s include the opening cysteine and the closing phenylalanine or tryptophan. D genes are given only for firm matches. Where a row states a size, it is once, few, many or the class of an expanded clone; other rows omit it.

J	length	V	size	D	DNA	CDR3
TRBJ2-2	16	TRBV15	-	-	TGTGCCACCAGCAGGGGGTTAACGGACTACACCGGGGAGCTGTTTTTT	CATSRGLTDYTGELFF
TRBJ2-3	17	TRBV19	-	TRBD2	TGTGCCAGTAGGGCACTAGCGGGAGGTAGTAGCACAGATACGCAGTATTTT	CASRALAGGSSTDTQYF
TRBJ2-3	15	TRBV28	-	-	TGTGCCAGCAGTTTACGGGACACGATCTCAGATACGCAGTATTTT	CASSLRDTISDTQYF
TRBJ2-7	14	TRBV6-2/TRBV6-3	-	TRBD1	TGTGCCAGCAGTTGGGGACAGGGGGTATACGAGCAGTACTTC	CASSWGQGVYEQYF
TRBJ2-7	14	TRBV28	-	TRBD1	TGTGCCAGCCTCTCCGGGACAGGGAAGCACGAGCAGTACTTC	CASLSGTGKHEQYF
TRBJ1-5	14	TRBV2	-	-	TGTGCCAGCAGTGCGGACAGCAGCAATCAGCCCCAGCATTTT	CASSADSSNQPQHF
TRBJ2-5	17	TRBV18	-	TRBD1	TGTGCCAGCTCACCACCGGAAGGGACAGGGGGCAGGAAGACCCAGTACTTC	CASSPPEGTGGRKTQYF
TRBJ1-1	11	TRBV20-1	once	-	TGCAGTGCTAATCAGGGAATCTATGCTTTCTTT	CSANQGIYAFF
TRBJ2-7	13	TRBV27	-	-	TGTGCCAGCAGTTTAACAGGTCCCTACGAGCAGTACTTC	CASSLTGPYEQYF
TRBJ1-2	14	TRBV6-6	-	-	TGTGCCAGCAGTTACGAAGGTGGGGGCGGTGGCTACACCTTC	CASSYEGGGGGYTF
TRBJ1-1	14	TRBV29-1	-	-	TGCAGCGTTGAAGGGGAGACTGGGTCCGCTGAAGCTTTCTTT	CSVEGETGSAEAFF
TRBJ2-1	15	TRBV30	-	TRBD2	TGTGCCTGGAACACCCTAAGGACTAGCGGCAATGAGCAGTTCTTC	CAWNTLRTSGNEQFF
TRBJ2-1	16	TRBV6-5	-	-	TGTGCCAGCAGTTACTCGGGGGGACGGTCCTCGGATGAGCAGTTCTTC	CASSYSGGRSSDEQFF
TRBJ1-2	17	TRBV4-3	few	TRBD1	TGCGCCAGCAGCCAAGAAGTCCCGGGACAGGGGATTTATGGCTACACCTTC	CASSQEVPGQGIYGYTF
TRBJ2-3	17	TRBV4-3	-	-	TGCGCCAGCAGCCACAGGGGACTACCACTAGCCACAGATACGCAGTATTTT	CASSHRGLPLATDTQYF
TRBJ2-1	14	TRBV27	-	-	TGTGCCAGCACCGGGAGAGGGCCTTTCAGGGAGCAGTTCTTC	CASTGRGPFREQFF
TRBJ1-2	15	TRBV4-3	-	TRBD1	TGCGCCAGCAGCCAAGATCGGACAGGGGGATATGGCTACACCTTC	CASSQDRTGGYGYTF
TRBJ2-4	12	TRBV12-3/TRBV12-4	-	TRBD1	TGTGCCAGCAGTTCCGGGACAGGAATTCAGTACTTC	CASSSGTGIQYF
TRBJ1-4	13	TRBV7-9	once	-	TGTGCCAGCAGCTCATCAACTAATGAAAAACTGTTTTTT	CASSSSTNEKLFF
TRBJ2-3	14	TRBV29-1	-	-	TGCAGCGTTGCGCTAGCGACAAGCACAGATACGCAGTATTTT	CSVALATSTDTQYF
TRBJ1-1	16	TRBV3-1/TRBV3-2	-	-	TGTGCCAGCAGCCAAGAATACAGGGTTTGGGACACTGAAGCTTTCTTT	CASSQEYRVWDTEAFF
TRBJ2-2	15	TRBV4-2	-	-	TGTGCCAGCAGCCAAGGAGTTTTGGACACCGGGGAGCTGTTTTTT	CASSQGVLDTGELFF
TRBJ2-7	12	TRBV29-1	-	-	TGCAGCGTTGCCACAGGGGCGGGGGAGCAGTACTTC	CSVATGAGEQYF
TRBJ2-2	14	TRBV7-9	-	-	TGTGCCAGCAGCTTAGCTGGTCTGAGCGGGGAGCTGTTTTTT	CASSLAGLSGELFF
TRBJ2-5	16	TRBV6-2/TRBV6-3	-	TRBD1	TGTGCCAGCAGCGAGGGGGCAGGGAGCCCTCGGGAGACCCAGTACTTC	CASSEGAGSPRETQYF
TRBJ1-1	16	TRBV9	-	TRBD1	TGTGCCAGCAGCGTAGAAGGCAGGGGGTGGAACACTGAAGCTTTCTTT	CASSVEGRGWNTEAFF
TRBJ2-1	14	TRBV7-2	-	TRBD2	TGTGCCAGCCGGAGGGCGGGGGTCTACAATGAGCAGTTCTTC	CASRRAGVYNEQFF
TRBJ1-2	15	TRBV27	-	-	TGTGCCAGCAGTTTTACCCAAGGAGTTAACTATGGCTACACCTTC	CASSFTQGVNYGYTF
TRBJ1-2	15	TRBV6-2/TRBV6-3	-	-	TGTGCCAGCAGTTCTACGAGGGACATTATAGATGGCTACACCTTC	CASSSTRDIIDGYTF
TRBJ2-7	13	TRBV30	-	-	TGTGCCTGGAGTGTACCAGGGGTCTACGAGCAGTACTTC	CAWSVPGVYEQYF
TRBJ2-3	16	TRBV5-1	-	-	TGCGCCAGCAGCTTAGCGGTGATAAGCGGCACAGATACGCAGTATTTT	CASSLAVISGTDTQYF
TRBJ1-2	13	TRBV14	-	-	TGTGCCAGCAGCCAAGGCAGACGGGGAGGCTACACCTTC	CASSQGRRGGYTF
TRBJ2-3	14	TRBV4-2	few	-	TGTGCCAGCAGCCAAGATCTCAGCACAGATACGCAGTATTTT	CASSQDLSTDTQYF
TRBJ2-3	16	TRBV7-6	once	TRBD2	TGTGCCAGCAGCCAAGCGACTAGCGGCGCCACGGATACGCAGTATTTT	CASSQATSGATDTQYF
TRBJ2-7	15	TRBV7-2	-	-	TGTGCCAGCAGCTTTTCGTCAGGGACAAGGTACGAGCAGTACTTC	CASSFSSGTRYEQYF
TRBJ1-2	18	TRBV14	-	TRBD1	TGTGCCAGCAGCCAAGATCTTCCGGGACAGGGAGGGGTGCATGGCTACACCTTC	CASSQDLPGQGGVHGYTF
TRBJ2-3	17	TRBV27	-	-	TGTGCCAGCAGTTCCACCGACAGGGGAGGGTTCGCAGATACGCAGTATTTT	CASSSTDRGGFADTQYF
TRBJ2-5	16	TRBV30	-	TRBD2	TGTGCCTGGAGCGAGGGGACTAGACGTTCAGGGGAGACCCAGTACTTC	CAWSEGTRRSGETQYF
TRBJ2-1	17	TRBV4-3	-	TRBD2	TGCGCCAGCAGCCAAACTTCCGGGACTAGCGGATTGCTTGAGCAGTTCTTC	CASSQTSGTSGLLEQFF
TRBJ1-4	15	TRBV28	-	TRBD1	TGTGCCAGCAGTCTGCACAGGGGAGGTAATGAAAAACTGTTTTTT	CASSLHRGGNEKLFF
TRBJ1-2	14	TRBV28	-	-	TGTGCCAGCGACGGACAGAACCCTAACTATGGCTACACCTTC	CASDGQNPNYGYTF
TRBJ2-7	15	TRBV7-2	once	-	TGTGCCAGCAGCTTAGTTTCCGGGGTCGACTACGAGCAGTACTTC	CASSLVSGVDYEQYF
TRBJ2-1	16	TRBV7-3	-	TRBD1	TGTGCCAGCAGCTTAAAGTCGGGACAGGGGAACAATGAGCAGTTCTTC	CASSLKSGQGNNEQFF
TRBJ2-7	16	TRBV12-1	-	-	TGTGCCAGCAGCTTTGCTCCGGACAGGGCATACTACGAGCAGTACTTC	CASSFAPDRAYYEQYF
TRBJ2-7	14	TRBV6-5	-	-	TGTGCCAGCAGCAATGGGGGGGGCACGTACGAGCAGTACTTC	CASSNGGGTYEQYF
TRBJ1-1	14	TRBV18	-	TRBD1	TGTGCCAGCTCACCGAGACAGGGGAGCACTGAAGCTTTCTTT	CASSPRQGSTEAFF